The clone carrying this T cell receptor (beta chain) was counted between two and nine times. The CDR3 sequence is 16 residues long. V was trimmed by 2 bases and J by 5 bases, leaving 17 bases between them. Germline V gene data show CDR1 as KGHSH and CDR2 as LQKENI. The record originates from a study of blood T cell repertoires in COVID-19. Study background: COVID-19 samples from acute and convalescent phases originated in the United States, Italy and Spain. From T cells, B-cell-depleted T cells, or PBMCs came the material, which was cDNA or gDNA.

Original methodology: Reference gene primer amplification gave estimated nucleated cell counts. This table comes from immunoSEQ multiplex PCR, and its TCRdb copy is limited to in-frame clones, with some not included. The V and J calls and the clone size are those of that table, but D and trimming were determined from the DNA. The sample records approximately 21,000 clones, over 65% being singletons. The chain recombines TRBV18 with TRBJ2-3; D might be TRBD2 (5 bases). The sequencing input was peripheral blood. The TCR comes from a human donor in a cohort sampled during active or convalescent COVID-19. The CDR3 region is CASSPNPVGGEDTQYF. In DNA, the CDR3 is TGTGCCAGCTCACCAAATCCGGTAGGAGGTGAAGATACGCAGTATTTT. Combining the CDR3 with reference TRBV18 and TRBJ2-3 gives the whole variable domain NAGVMQNPRHLVRRRGQEARLRCSPMKGHSHVYWYRQLPEEGLKFMVYLQKENIIDESGMPKERFSAEFPKEGPSILRIQQVVRGDSAAYFCASSPNPVGGEDTQYFGPGTRLTVL.